The following is a T cell receptor beta chain sequence with its context. This CDR3 is built from 17 residues. The germline gives CDR1 SGHTA, CDR2 FQGTGA. The V segment lost 5 bases and the J segment 7 bases; nucleotides outside the gene matches: 15. Method: immunoSEQ multiplex PCR; TCRdb's copy keeps in-frame clones and lacks some. The sample contains roughly 18,000 clones, over 60% of which appear only once. Blood specimens came from baseline, cycle 4 day 1, and cycle 7 day 1. These data originate in a study of OX40 agonist ivuxolimab in advanced cancers. This receptor was identified in an adult with an advanced solid tumor such as melanoma, head and neck, liver or kidney cancer. The chain joins TRBV7-3 to TRBJ2-1, with TRBD2 matching 9 bases. Sample: CD4+ or CD8+ T cells sorted from blood, taken in a trial of the OX40 agonist ivuxolimab. CDR3 DNA: TGTGCCAGCAGCCCACAAACCGGGGGCGGGAGGGAAAATGAGCAGTTCTTC. Its translation is CASSPQTGGGRENEQFF. The whole variable domain, remainder taken from reference TRBV7-3 and TRBJ2-1, is GAGVSQTPSNKVTEKGKYVELRCDPISGHTALYWYRQSLGQGPEFLIYFQGTGAADDSGLPNDRFFAVRPEGSVSTLKIQRTERGDSAVYLCASSPQTGGGRENEQFFGPGTRLTVL.